Sequencing of this TCR beta chain was carried out in a study of neoadjuvant anti-PD-1 for oral cavity cancer. Across the whole study: Nivolumab at 3 mg/kg was mostly given biweekly, three to four doses, pre-surgery.

Only in-frame clones appear in the TCRdb table, and some are missing; sequencing was by immunoSEQ multiplex PCR. The data hold about 9,600 clones, with 66% observed a single time. Time point defined: after neoadjuvant nivolumab, at surgical resection. These newly diagnosed stage II-IVA oral cavity squamous cell carcinoma patients had no prior systemic or radiation treatment. Overall study results and limits: Higher pretreatment blood Treg/Th17 ratios correlated with higher pretreatment blood and lower post-treatment tumor TCRbeta clonality.

This CDR3 is built from 16 residues. Germline CDR1 and CDR2: MNHNY and SVGAGI (reference sequence). V was pared by 6 bases and J by 1 base, with 18 bases between. A note on this clone: The antigen is undetermined.

The TCR comes from a person aged 35 to 85 with oral cavity squamous cell carcinoma. Specimen: PBMCs, collected after nivolumab (anti-PD-1) treatment. The rearrangement joins TRBV6-6 to TRBJ1-2; D is unresolved. CDR3 protein: CASRAPLLADNYGYTF. As DNA, the CDR3 is TGTGCCAGCAGGGCCCCTTTATTGGCTGATAACTATGGCTACACCTTC.